One sample yielded the 13 T cell receptor beta chains listed below, sequenced in a study of cytomegalovirus exposure and HLA in healthy donors. The PCR was carried out with 60 Vbeta primers and 13 Jbeta primers. Clones were read by immunoSEQ multiplex PCR, and TCRdb kept only the in-frame ones, dropping some. The sample carries 75,000 to 95,000 clones, roughly 78% recorded once. Sequenced sample: PBMCs. These receptors all stem from a woman in her thirties or forties in good health and CMV-seropositive.

The chain combines TRBV4-3 with TRBJ2-7, with 9 bases aligning to TRBD2. Germline lookup yields CDR1 LGHNA and CDR2 YSLEER. V shed 4 bases, J shed 5 bases, and the junction held 6 bases outside the gene matches. The CDR3 is 14 residues long. The DNA for the CDR3 is TGCGCCAGCAGCCTTAGCGGGAGCCGAAACGAGCAGTACTTC. Amino acid sequence: CASSLSGSRNEQYF.

The V and J genes are TRBV30 and TRBJ1-2; D gene uncertain. CDR1 and CDR2 from the germline V gene are GTSNPN and SVGIG (reference sequence). The ends were cut back, 0 bases at V and 2 bases at J, with 7 bases in the middle. This CDR3 is built from 13 residues. The CDR3 DNA reads TGTGCCTGGAGTGTACGCGAGAACTATGGCTACACCTTC. This codes for CAWSVRENYGYTF.

V is TRBV21-1 and J is TRBJ2-3; TRBD2 reflects the table's D call only, with no check against the DNA. TRBV21-1 represents a pseudogene. The CDR3 has 15 residues. CDR3 residues: CASSKAPGVVDTQYF. The CDR3 coding sequence is TGTGCCAGCAGCAAAGCGCCCGGGGTGGTAGATACGCAGTATTTT.

The chain has TRBV29-1 and TRBJ2-7; D not resolved. The CDR3 loop spans 13 amino acids. The germline V gene has CDR1 SQVTM and CDR2 ANQGSEA. The ends were cut back, 1 base at V and 5 bases at J, with 12 bases in the middle. CDR3 amino acids: CSVEGQAGDEQYF. The CDR3 DNA sequence: TGCAGCGTTGAAGGTCAGGCTGGCGACGAGCAGTACTTC.

The V gene is TRBV28, the J gene TRBJ1-1; weak D call: TRBD1 (5 bases). Germline CDR1 reads MDHEN; CDR2 reads SYDVKM. V was shortened by 8 bases and J by 10 bases, with 23 bases between the two germline ends. This CDR3 has 14 residues. CDR3 region: CASGEMRGSLPAFF. CDR3 nucleotide sequence: TGTGCCAGCGGGGAGATGCGGGGGTCATTACCAGCTTTCTTT.

The chain employs TRBV2 and TRBJ2-5, with 8 bases lining up with TRBD2. CDR3 length equals 18 residues. Unmatched junction bases numbered 21, after V lost 7 bases and J lost 5 bases. From germline, CDR1 is SNHLY and CDR2 FYNNEI. CDR3 region: CASMRGRLAGTTRETQYF. In DNA form, the CDR3 reads TGTGCCAGCATGAGGGGGAGGTTAGCGGGGACCACGCGGGAGACCCAGTACTTC.

The chain combines TRBV11-3 with TRBJ2-7, with 8 bases fitting TRBD1. The V segment lost 5 bases and the J segment 4 bases; nucleotides outside the gene matches: 1. Germline V gene lookup returns CDR1 SGHNT and CDR2 YENEEA. There are 12 residues in the CDR3. As DNA, the CDR3 is TGTGCCAGCAGCGGACAGGGATACGAGCAGTACTTC. This encodes CASSGQGYEQYF.

V and J are TRBV7-9 and TRBJ2-7; possible D gene TRBD2, 5 bases. This CDR3 comprises 13 residues. Trimming cost V 1 base and J 6 bases, with 10 bases left between them. Germline V gene data show CDR1 as SEHNR and CDR2 as FQNEAQ (reference sequence). CDR3: CASSLVASFEQYF. CDR3 sequence (DNA): TGTGCCAGCAGCTTAGTGGCTAGCTTCGAGCAGTACTTC.

The genes are TRBV4-3 and TRBJ1-2, with no clear D. Looked up from germline, CDR1 is LGHNA and CDR2 is YSLEER. Trimming shortened V by 0 bases and J by 4 bases, and 12 bases separated the two germline ends. This CDR3 region has 15 residues. CDR3 bases: TGCGCCAGCAGCCAAGATCATGGCAGTTCCTATGGCTACACCTTC. Residues: CASSQDHGSSYGYTF.

This clone has only a few counts. V and J are TRBV4-3 and TRBJ1-4, with 7 bases identical to TRBD1. The CDR3 spans 13 residues. Germline values: CDR1 LGHNA, CDR2 YSLEER. V lost 4 bases, J lost 8 bases, and 4 bases stayed unmatched. The CDR3 bases are TGCGCCAGCAGCCGACAGGGTGGCGAAAAACTGTTTTTT. Protein: CASSRQGGEKLFF.

The chain links TRBV7-8 to TRBJ2-1; a weak D match, TRBD2 (7 bases). The germline gives CDR1 SGHVS, CDR2 FQNEAQ. The CDR3 contains 15 residues. V lost 7 bases to trimming and J lost 3 bases, with 16 bases between them. This CDR3 reads CASTPRGGIYNEQFF. The DNA of the CDR3 is TGTGCCAGCACCCCTAGGGGGGGTATCTACAATGAGCAGTTCTTC.

The CDR3 is CASSERGEGDNEQFF. DNA for the CDR3: TGTGCCAGCAGCGAACGGGGGGAAGGGGACAATGAGCAGTTCTTC. The genes are TRBV7-3 and TRBJ2-1; 7 nucleotides match TRBD2. V shed 5 bases and J 5 bases; nucleotides not matched to a gene: 9. CDR3 length equals 15 residues. In germline, CDR1 is SGHTA, CDR2 FQGTGA.

V is TRBV21-1 and J is TRBJ2-2; the listed D gene, TRBD2, was not tested against the DNA. TRBV21-1 is a listed pseudogene. The CDR3 extends over 17 amino acids. This CDR3 is CASSRRERASDTGELFF. The CDR3 DNA reads TGTGCCAGCAGCAGAAGGGAGAGAGCCTCGGACACCGGGGAGCTGTTTTTT.